This TCR beta chain was sequenced for a study of blood T cells in healthy people across ages. Trimming removed 5 bases from V and 1 base from J, with 6 bases in between. The CDR3 runs to 12 residues. Germline V gene sequence: CDR1 MNHEY, CDR2 SVGEGT. This clonotype has ten or more counts. For the second PCR, which ran for about 6 to 11 cycles, a sample-barcoded 5' primer and a J-beta primer mix were used. One entry per CDR3 protein results from TCRdb running MiXCR on the 5' RACE reads. The sample holds 1.5 million to 2 million distinct CDR3 sequences, 28% seen once. Specimen: blood. The rearrangement joins TRBV6-2 or TRBV6-3 to TRBJ2-7; D might be TRBD1 (6 bases). This clonotype was obtained from a woman younger than 45 in good health. The CDR3 sequence: CASSTGSYEQYF. For the CDR3, the DNA is TGTGCCAGCAGTACAGGGTCCTACGAGCAGTACTTC.